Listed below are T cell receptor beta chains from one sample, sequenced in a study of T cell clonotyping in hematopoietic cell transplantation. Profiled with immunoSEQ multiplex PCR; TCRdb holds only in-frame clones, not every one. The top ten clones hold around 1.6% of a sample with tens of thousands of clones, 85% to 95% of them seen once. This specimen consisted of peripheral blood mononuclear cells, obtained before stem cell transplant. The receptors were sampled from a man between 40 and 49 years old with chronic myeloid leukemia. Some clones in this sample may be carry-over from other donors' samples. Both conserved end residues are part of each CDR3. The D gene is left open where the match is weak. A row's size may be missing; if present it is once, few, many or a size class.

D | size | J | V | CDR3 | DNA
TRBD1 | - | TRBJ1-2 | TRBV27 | CASRYQGATYYGYTF | TGTGCCAGCAGATACCAGGGGGCGACGTACTATGGCTACACCTTC
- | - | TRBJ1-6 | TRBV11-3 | CASSLDPDSPLHF | TGTGCCAGCAGCTTAGATCCGGATTCACCCCTCCACTTT
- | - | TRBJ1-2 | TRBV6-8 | CASSYSLGRRIEQGRCYGYTF | TGTGCCAGCAGTTACTCCCTCGGCCGGCGGATTGAACAGGGTAGGTGCTATGGCTACACCTTC
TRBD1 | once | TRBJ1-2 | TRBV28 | CASRYIDRGLSYGYTF | TGTGCCAGCAGATACATAGACAGGGGGCTAAGTTATGGCTACACCTTC
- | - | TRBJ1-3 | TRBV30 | CAWSYRQRTTGNTIYF | TGTGCCTGGAGCTACAGACAGCGTACTACTGGAAACACCATATATTTT
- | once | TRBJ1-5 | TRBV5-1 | CASSPGSTKEPQHF | TGCGCCAGCAGCCCCGGATCCACCAAGGAGCCCCAGCATTTT
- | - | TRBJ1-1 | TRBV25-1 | CASGRERSTEAFF | TGTGCCAGCGGCAGGGAGAGGTCCACTGAAGCTTTCTTT
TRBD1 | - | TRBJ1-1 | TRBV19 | CASSMGQGVSEAFF | TGTGCCAGTAGTATGGGACAGGGAGTTTCGGAAGCTTTCTTT
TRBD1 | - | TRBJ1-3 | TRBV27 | CASRGQGGNTIYF | TGTGCCAGCAGGGGACAGGGTGGAAACACCATATATTTT
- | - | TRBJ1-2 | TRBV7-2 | CASRQAGQINYGYTF | TGTGCCAGCAGACAAGCAGGGCAGATAAACTATGGCTACACCTTC
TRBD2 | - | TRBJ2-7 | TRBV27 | CASRQRGRDEQYF | TGTGCCAGCAGGCAGCGGGGGAGGGACGAGCAGTACTTC
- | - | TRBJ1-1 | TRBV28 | CASRRGSNTEAFF | TGTGCCAGCAGGAGAGGATCCAACACTGAAGCTTTCTTT
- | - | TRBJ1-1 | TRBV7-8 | CASSLAPKGNTEAFF | TGTGCCAGCAGCTTAGCGCCTAAGGGGAACACTGAAGCTTTCTTT
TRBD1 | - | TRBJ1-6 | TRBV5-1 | CASSLAQGLGNSPLHF | TGCGCCAGCAGCCTTGCACAGGGGTTAGGAAATTCACCCCTCCACTTT
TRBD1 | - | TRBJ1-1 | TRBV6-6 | CASSIQGASEAFF | TGTGCCAGCAGCATACAGGGGGCGTCTGAAGCTTTCTTT
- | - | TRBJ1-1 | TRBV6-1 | CASSDRASGGTEAFF | TGTGCCAGCAGTGATCGGGCCTCGGGGGGCACTGAAGCTTTCTTT
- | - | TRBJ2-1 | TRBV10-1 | CASTHFFPGTEYNEQFF | TGCGCCAGCACCCATTTTTTTCCCGGGACGGAATACAATGAGCAGTTCTTC
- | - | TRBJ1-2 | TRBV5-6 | CASDQGGGRGGYTF | TGTGCCAGCGATCAAGGCGGGGGGAGAGGTGGCTACACCTTC
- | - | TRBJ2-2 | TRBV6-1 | CASKKELDGELFF | TGTGCCAGCAAAAAAGAACTAGACGGGGAGCTGTTTTTT
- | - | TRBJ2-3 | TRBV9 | CASSPPATDTQYF | TGTGCCAGCAGCCCTCCCGCCACAGATACGCAGTATTTT
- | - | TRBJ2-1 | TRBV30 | CAWSYSGGGNYNEQFF | TGTGCCTGGAGTTATTCCGGCGGCGGGAACTACAATGAGCAGTTCTTC
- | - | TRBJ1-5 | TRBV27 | CASSLFAVGNQPQHF | TGTGCCAGCAGTTTATTTGCGGTCGGCAATCAGCCCCAGCATTTT
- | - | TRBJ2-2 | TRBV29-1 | CSVTELNTGELFF | TGCAGCGTTACCGAGCTGAACACCGGGGAGCTGTTTTTT
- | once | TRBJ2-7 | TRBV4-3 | CASSQDRTAPYEQYF | TGCGCCAGCAGCCAAGATCGGACAGCACCCTACGAGCAGTACTTC
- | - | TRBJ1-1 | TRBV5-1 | CASTPQGSMNTEAFF | TGCGCCAGCACCCCCCAAGGTTCGATGAACACTGAAGCTTTCTTT
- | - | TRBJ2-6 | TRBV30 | CAWRTRRRSSGANVLTF | TGTGCCTGGAGGACCCGCCGACGGAGCTCTGGGGCCAACGTCCTGACTTTC
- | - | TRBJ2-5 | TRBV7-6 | CASSLGTQETQYF | TGTGCCAGCAGCTTGGGGACCCAAGAGACCCAGTACTTC
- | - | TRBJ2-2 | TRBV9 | CASCRDSAAGELFF | TGTGCCAGCTGTCGGGATAGCGCTGCCGGGGAGCTGTTTTTT
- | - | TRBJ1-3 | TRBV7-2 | CASTWDPTGNSGNTIYF | TGTGCCAGCACTTGGGATCCGACAGGCAACTCTGGAAACACCATATATTTT
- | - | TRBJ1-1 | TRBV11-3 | CASSLDQSVEAFF | TGTGCCAGCAGCTTAGATCAGTCAGTTGAAGCTTTCTTT
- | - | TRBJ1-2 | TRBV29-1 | CSVDLVQGHGYTF | TGCAGCGTTGACTTGGTTCAGGGTCATGGCTACACCTTC
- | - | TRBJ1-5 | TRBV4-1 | CASSQQDTSNQPQHF | TGCGCCAGCAGCCAACAGGACACTAGCAATCAGCCCCAGCATTTT
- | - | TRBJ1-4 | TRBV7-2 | CASSPPEEDEKLFF | TGTGCCAGCAGCCCTCCGGAGGAAGATGAAAAACTGTTTTTT